The 14 T cell receptor beta chains reported below all come from one sample, sequenced in a study of T cell responses to AZD1222 COVID-19 vaccine. Here immunoSEQ multiplex PCR was the method, and the copy in TCRdb shows in-frame clones only, minus some. The table shows 150,000 to 250,000 clones, with about 89% occurring only once. The sample here was peripheral blood, taken 28 days after the second AZD1222 dose. These receptors originate from an adult who received the AZD1222 COVID-19 vaccine.

There are a few counts of this clone. The rearrangement links TRBV29-1 to TRBJ1-1; weak D call: TRBD1 (6 bases). Germline V gene data show CDR1 as SQVTM and CDR2 as ANQGSEA. The CDR3 spans 12 residues. With 6 bases removed from V and 7 bases from J, the gap between germline ends came to 15 bases. The CDR3 reads CSVVRGAFEAFF. The DNA of the CDR3 is TGCAGCGTCGTCCGGGGGGCTTTTGAAGCTTTCTTT.

The chain carries TRBV29-1 and TRBJ2-2, with unresolved D. Trimming stripped 7 bases from V and 4 bases from J, with 13 bases between. Germline-derived CDR1 and CDR2 are SQVTM and ANQGSEA. The CDR3 has 13 residues. The CDR3 region has the DNA TGCAGCGGCTCAGTCTTACCCACCGGGGAGCTGTTTTTT. This sequence encodes CSGSVLPTGELFF.

The V call is TRBV11-3, the J call TRBJ2-1, with a possible D match to TRBD2 (6 bases). The CDR3 has 15 amino acids. V was shortened by 2 bases and J by 5 bases, with 13 bases between the two germline ends. CDR1 and CDR2 (germline): SGHNT, YENEEA. The CDR3 nucleotides are TGTGCCAGCAGCTTATTCAGCGGGCCGGACAATGAGCAGTTCTTC. Protein product: CASSLFSGPDNEQFF.

The rearrangement uses TRBV11-1 and TRBJ2-5; TRBD1 might be the D (6 bases). The CDR3 length is 14 residues. Germline V lookup: CDR1 SGHAT, CDR2 FQDESV (reference sequence). The V and J ends lost 4 bases and 1 base respectively, with 10 bases between them. The CDR3 nucleotides read TGTGCCAGCAGCTCCCACAGGGCCCAAGAGACCCAGTACTTC. It yields the protein CASSSHRAQETQYF.

This chain joins TRBV5-1 and TRBJ2-7; D is undetermined. The germline V and J ends were trimmed by 4 bases and 0 bases, with 17 bases remaining between them. CDR3 length: 16 residues. The germline gives CDR1 SGHRS, CDR2 YFSETQ. CDR3 DNA: TGCGCCAGCAGCCTTTCCTCGGGCTCTAGCTCCTACGAGCAGTACTTC. It is translated as CASSLSSGSSSYEQYF.

Only one count was recorded for this clone. The rearrangement links TRBV5-4 to TRBJ1-1; no clear D. V gave up 4 bases and J gave up 4 bases, with 17 bases separating them. The CDR3 runs to 15 residues. The germline V gene encodes CDR1 SGHNT and CDR2 YYREEE (reference sequence). The CDR3 here is CASSQRATRATEAFF. The CDR3 coding sequence is TGTGCCAGCAGCCAACGGGCCACGAGGGCCACTGAAGCTTTCTTT.

The chain recombines TRBV28 with TRBJ1-1; maybe TRBD1 (5 bases). Trimming cost V 2 bases and J 2 bases, with 6 bases left between them. Germline V gene lookup returns CDR1 MDHEN and CDR2 SYDVKM. This CDR3 is built from 13 residues. The CDR3 is CASSLTGNTEAFF. The CDR3 DNA reads as TGTGCCAGCAGTTTAACAGGCAACACTGAAGCTTTCTTT.

The chain combines TRBV18 with TRBJ2-7, with D perhaps matching TRBD2 (6 bases). CDR1 and CDR2 (germline): KGHSH, LQKENI. The length of the CDR3 is 14 residues. The V gene lost 5 bases and the J gene lost 5 bases, with 16 bases spanning the gap. CDR3 amino acids: CASSATLATHEQYF. In nucleotides, the CDR3 is TGTGCCAGCTCAGCGACGCTAGCGACCCACGAGCAGTACTTC.

This chain joins TRBV5-6 and TRBJ2-7; 7 bases match TRBD2. Germline CDR1 reads SGHDT; CDR2 reads YYEEEE. The J segment lost 2 bases and the V segment lost 1 base, leaving 6 bases of the junction unmatched. The CDR3 has 15 residues. The CDR3 bases are TGTGCCAGCAGCTTGTCTGCGGGAGCCACCTACGAGCAGTACTTC. Protein: CASSLSAGATYEQYF.

The chain has TRBV7-6 and TRBJ2-7, with 10 nucleotides matching TRBD2. The CDR3 is 16 residues long. Germline CDR1 reads SGHVS; CDR2 reads FNYEAQ. V lost 0 bases to trimming and J lost 3 bases; unmatched junction nucleotides: 5. CDR3 sequence: CASSLATSGRDYEQYF. The CDR3 DNA reads TGTGCCAGCAGCTTAGCAACGAGCGGGAGGGACTACGAGCAGTACTTC. The full variable domain, rest sourced from reference TRBV7-6 and TRBJ2-7, is GAGVSQSPRYKVTKRGQDVALRCDPISGHVSLYWYRQALGQGPEFLTYFNYEAQQDKSGLPNDRFSAERPEGSISTLTIQRTEQRDSAMYRCASSLATSGRDYEQYFGPGTRLTVT.

The chain is built from TRBV27 and TRBJ1-4, with TRBD1 identical over 7 bases. Germline V gene sequence: CDR1 MNHEY, CDR2 SMNVEV (reference sequence). The V and J ends lost 3 bases and 3 bases, in that order; junction bases with no gene match: 4. The CDR3 totals 15 residues. The CDR3 DNA follows: TGTGCCAGCAGTTTCCGGACAGGATCTAATGAAAAACTGTTTTTT. Protein: CASSFRTGSNEKLFF.

The table lists this clone with a count of one. This chain joins TRBV6-2 or TRBV6-3 and TRBJ2-7; the match to TRBD1 covers 8 bases. The CDR3 loop spans 14 amino acids. V was pared by 2 bases and J by 4 bases, with 4 bases of the junction left unmatched. Germline V gives CDR1 MNHEY, CDR2 SVGEGT. DNA for the CDR3: TGTGCCAGCAGTTACGACAGGGGCGGTTACGAGCAGTACTTC. This translates into CASSYDRGGYEQYF.

The chain employs TRBV4-1 and TRBJ2-2, with 8 bases identical to TRBD2. Germline lookup yields CDR1 MGHRA and CDR2 YSYEKL. The ends lost 3 bases at V and 5 bases at J; junction bases unmatched: 11. This CDR3 is built from 17 residues. Here the CDR3 reads CASSQPIAGIETGELFF. DNA of the CDR3: TGCGCCAGCAGCCAGCCGATAGCGGGAATTGAAACCGGGGAGCTGTTTTTT.

This sequence joins TRBV7-8 and TRBJ1-1; D may be TRBD1 (5 bases). CDR1 SGHVS and CDR2 FQNEAQ come from the germline V gene. V gave up 7 bases and J gave up 1 base, with 13 bases separating them. This CDR3 is built from 14 residues. The CDR3 region has the DNA TGTGCCAGCATACCGGGACTGAAGAACACTGAAGCTTTCTTT. As protein: CASIPGLKNTEAFF.